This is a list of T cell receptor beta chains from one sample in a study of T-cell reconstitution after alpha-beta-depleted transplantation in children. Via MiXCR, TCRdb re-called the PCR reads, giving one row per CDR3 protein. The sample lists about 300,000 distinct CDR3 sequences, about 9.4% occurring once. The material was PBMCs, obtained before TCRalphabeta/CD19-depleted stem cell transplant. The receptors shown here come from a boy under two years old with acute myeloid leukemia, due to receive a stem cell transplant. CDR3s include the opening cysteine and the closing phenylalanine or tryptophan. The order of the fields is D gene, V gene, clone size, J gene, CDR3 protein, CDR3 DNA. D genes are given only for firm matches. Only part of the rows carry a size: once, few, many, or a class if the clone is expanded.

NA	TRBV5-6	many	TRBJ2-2	CASRGGSDPRSTGELFF	TGTGCCAGCAGGGGGGGATCCGACCCCAGGAGCACCGGGGAGCTGTTTTTT
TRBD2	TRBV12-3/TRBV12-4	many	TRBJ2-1	CASSLKIAGDQFF	TGTGCCAGCAGTTTAAAAATAGCGGGAGATCAGTTCTTC
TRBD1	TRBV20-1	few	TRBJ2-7	CSADPHRGRGEQYF	TGCAGTGCCGACCCCCACAGGGGTAGGGGTGAGCAGTACTTC
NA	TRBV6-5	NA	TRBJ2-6	CASSYGGVGANVLTF	TGTGCCAGCAGTTACGGAGGGGTCGGGGCCAACGTCCTGACTTTC
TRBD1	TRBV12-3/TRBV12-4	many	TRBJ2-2	CASSFTLGQGGTGELFF	TGTGCCAGCAGTTTTACTTTGGGACAGGGAGGCACCGGGGAGCTGTTTTTT
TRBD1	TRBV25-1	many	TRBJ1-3	CASRRDRGLSGNTIYF	TGTGCCAGCCGCCGGGACAGGGGTCTCTCTGGAAACACCATATATTTT
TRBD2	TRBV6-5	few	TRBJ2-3	CASSYSSGTSAFTDTQYF	TGTGCCAGCAGTTACTCCTCCGGGACTAGCGCGTTCACAGATACGCAGTATTTT
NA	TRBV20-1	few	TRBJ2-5	CSAVSGGGALETQYF	TGCAGTGCTGTTAGCGGTGGGGGGGCCTTGGAGACCCAGTACTTC
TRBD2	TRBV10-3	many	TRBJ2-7	CAISGTSGSYEQYF	TGTGCCATCAGTGGGACTAGCGGGAGTTACGAGCAGTACTTC
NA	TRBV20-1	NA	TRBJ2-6	CSARSQPSGANVLTF	TGCAGTGCTCGTTCACAGCCTTCTGGGGCCAACGTCCTGACTTTC
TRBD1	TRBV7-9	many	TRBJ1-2	CASSDRGQGYTF	TGTGCCAGCAGCGACAGGGGGCAAGGCTACACCTTC
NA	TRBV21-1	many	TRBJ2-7	CASSNPQGGAADYEQYF	TGTGCCAGCAGCAACCCTCAGGGGGGCGCCGCAGACTACGAGCAGTACTTC
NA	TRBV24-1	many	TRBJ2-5	CATSDPLLYQETQYF	TGTGCCACCAGTGATCCCCTACTGTACCAAGAGACCCAGTACTTC
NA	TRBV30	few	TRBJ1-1	CAWSGGGEAFF	TGTGCCTGGAGCGGGGGAGGTGAAGCTTTCTTT
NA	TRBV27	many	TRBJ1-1	CASTLSRGSEAFF	TGTGCCAGCACTCTTTCCCGGGGCTCTGAAGCTTTCTTT
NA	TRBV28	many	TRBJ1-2	CASSPSEVYGYTF	TGTGCCAGCAGCCCCTCAGAGGTCTATGGCTACACCTTC
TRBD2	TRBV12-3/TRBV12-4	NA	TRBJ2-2	CASSGGLADTGELFF	TGTGCCAGCAGCGGAGGACTAGCGGACACCGGGGAGCTGTTTTTT
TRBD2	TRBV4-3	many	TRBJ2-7	CASSQGISGGSYEQYF	TGCGCCAGCAGCCAAGGGATAAGCGGGGGATCCTACGAGCAGTACTTC
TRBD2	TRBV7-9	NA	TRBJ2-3	CASASGGYTDTQYF	TGTGCCAGCGCTAGCGGGGGGTACACAGATACGCAGTATTTT
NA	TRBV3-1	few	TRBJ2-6	CASSQDGRALSGANVLTF	TGTGCCAGCAGCCAAGACGGGAGAGCCCTCTCTGGGGCCAACGTCCTGACTTTC
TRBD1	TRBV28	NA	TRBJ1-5	CASSFWDRGTHQPQHF	TGTGCCAGCAGTTTCTGGGACAGGGGGACTCATCAGCCCCAGCATTTT